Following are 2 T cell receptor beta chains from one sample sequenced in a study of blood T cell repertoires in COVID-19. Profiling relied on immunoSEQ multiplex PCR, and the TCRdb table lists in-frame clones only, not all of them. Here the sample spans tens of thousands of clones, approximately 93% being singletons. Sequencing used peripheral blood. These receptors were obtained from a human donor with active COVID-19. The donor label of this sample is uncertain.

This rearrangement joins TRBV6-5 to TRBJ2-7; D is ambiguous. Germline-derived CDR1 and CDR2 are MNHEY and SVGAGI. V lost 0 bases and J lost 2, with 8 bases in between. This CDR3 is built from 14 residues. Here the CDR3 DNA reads TGTGCCAGCAGTTACTCGACAAGAACCTACGAGCAGTACTTC. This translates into CASSYSTRTYEQYF.

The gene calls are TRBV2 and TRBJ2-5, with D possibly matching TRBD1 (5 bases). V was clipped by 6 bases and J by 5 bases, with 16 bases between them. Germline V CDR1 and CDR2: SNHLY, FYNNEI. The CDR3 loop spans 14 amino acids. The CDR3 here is CASSGRDGQETQYF. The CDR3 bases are TGTGCCAGCAGCGGCAGGGATGGCCAGGAGACCCAGTACTTC. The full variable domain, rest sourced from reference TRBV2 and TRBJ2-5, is EPEVTQTPSHQVTQMGQEVILRCVPISNHLYFYWYRQILGQKVEFLVSFYNNEISEKSEIFDDQFSVERPDGSNFTLKIRSTKLEDSAMYFCASSGRDGQETQYFGPGTRLLVL.